This T cell receptor (beta chain) was recovered during a study of blood T cell repertoires in COVID-19. At the level of the study: Sample material is recorded as cDNA or gDNA derived from T cells, B-cell-depleted T cells, or PBMCs.

Generated by immunoSEQ multiplex PCR, the TCRdb table keeps only in-frame clones and is missing some. This table has about 88,000 clones, roughly nine tenths appearing once. The CDR3 is 16 amino acids. The V and J ends lost 2 bases and 5 bases, in that order; junction bases with no gene match: 5. Germline loops: CDR1 SGHAT, CDR2 FQNNGV. The sequence was collected from a male donor with acute or convalescent COVID-19. Specimen: peripheral blood. J is TRBJ2-2 and V is TRBV11-2; 10 bases map to TRBD2. The CDR3 reads CASSLLERGGTGELFF. CDR3 in DNA: TGTGCCAGCAGCTTATTGGAGCGGGGGGGTACCGGGGAGCTGTTTTTT.